A single sample gave rise to the 17 T cell receptor beta chains below, sequenced in a study of early T cells in non-severe SARS-CoV-2 infection (dated by TCRdb to about 2021). Receptor amplification or capture employed 5' RACE. TCRdb shows the sequencer as NextSeq 500. TCRdb reworked the public reads: Q25 trimming with fastp, MiXCR clone assembly, productive beta chains retained. Records with the same CDR3 protein are collapsed into one entry carrying the most frequent genes and DNA. This sample gives about 39,000 distinct CDR3 sequences in total; almost 7.5% of them show up just once. 8.3% of the sample is held by the ten biggest clonotypes. Material for sequencing was whole blood. The receptors come from an adult who was a healthcare worker with PCR-confirmed SARS-CoV-2 infection or an uninfected control (not recorded which).

This clonotype appeared a few times. This chain joins TRBV4-3 and TRBJ2-3; 11 positions match TRBD2. V was clipped by 4 bases and J by 1 base; unmatched bases: 10. The CDR3 extends over 18 amino acids. CDR1 and CDR2 (germline): LGHNA, YSLEER. The CDR3, as DNA: TGCGCCAGCAGCCCCCTAGCGGGGGGCGGTACGGGCACAGATACGCAGTATTTT. It codes for CASSPLAGGGTGTDTQYF.

The CDR3 DNA sequence: TGTGCCAGCAGTTTTACCTGGGAGACCCAGTACTTC. Its protein is CASSFTWETQYF. V gene TRBV12-3 or TRBV12-4 combines with J gene TRBJ2-5; D is ambiguous. This CDR3 spans 12 amino acids. V was clipped by 3 bases and J by 5 bases, with 7 bases between them.

This clonotype occurred many times. The rearrangement links TRBV7-6 to TRBJ1-5; D is ambiguous. The CDR3 runs 14 residues. Trimming cost V 1 base and J 3 bases, with 7 bases left between them. Germline values: CDR1 SGHVS, CDR2 FNYEAQ. In nucleotides, the CDR3 is TGTGCCAGCAGCTTAGGGGAGGTCAATCAGCCCCAGCATTTT. Protein product: CASSLGEVNQPQHF.

This clonotype was seen a single time. The chain recombines TRBV5-1 with TRBJ2-1; TRBD2 might be the D (5 bases). Per germline, CDR1 SGHRS and CDR2 YFSETQ. With 3 bases removed from V and 8 bases from J, the gap between germline ends came to 12 bases. The length of the CDR3 is 13 residues. This CDR3 is CASSSRGFDEQFF. The CDR3, as DNA: TGCGCCAGCAGCTCCAGAGGGTTCGATGAGCAGTTCTTC.

This clonotype has a handful of counts. V usage is TRBV28 and J usage is TRBJ1-6; unclear D gene. This CDR3 comprises 14 residues. V was pared by 3 bases and J by 4 bases, with 7 bases between. The germline V gene has CDR1 MDHEN and CDR2 SYDVKM. This CDR3 reads CASSLRVYNSPLHF. In DNA form, the CDR3 reads TGTGCCAGCAGTTTGAGGGTGTATAATTCACCCCTCCACTTT.

This clonotype has ten or more counts. The V call is TRBV18, the J call TRBJ1-1, with D perhaps TRBD1 (5 bases). The ends were cut back, 10 bases at V and 4 bases at J, with 19 bases in the middle. The V gene's germline CDR1 is KGHSH and CDR2 LQKENI. The CDR3 has 14 amino acids. The CDR3 is CATKVRTGGTEAFF. CDR3 DNA sequence: TGTGCCACCAAGGTGCGTACGGGGGGCACTGAAGCTTTCTTT.

This clonotype was counted a few times. V and J are TRBV7-7 and TRBJ2-5; possibly TRBD2 for D (5 bases). CDR3 length equals 16 residues. Germline V CDR1 and CDR2: SSHAT, FNYEAQ (reference sequence). Between the trimmed V and J ends, which lost 3 bases and 2 bases, there was a span of 16 bases. The CDR3 sequence is CASSFRVPWEQETQYF. The CDR3 DNA reads as TGTGCCAGCAGCTTTCGGGTCCCGTGGGAGCAAGAGACCCAGTACTTC. Filled out from reference TRBV7-7 and TRBJ2-5, the complete variable domain reads GAGVSQSPRYKVTKRGQDVTLRCDPISSHATLYWYQQALGQGPEFLTYFNYEAQPDKSGLPSDRFSAERPEGSISTLTIQRTEQRDSAMYRCASSFRVPWEQETQYFGPGTRLLVL.

This clonotype was seen repeatedly, ten times or more. The chain couples TRBV20-1 to TRBJ1-4; tentatively, D is TRBD1 (5 bases). V lost 6 bases, J lost 9 bases, and 17 bases lay in between. CDR1 DFQATT and CDR2 SNEGSKA come from the germline V gene (reference sequence). This CDR3 is 13 amino acids long. CDR3 nucleotide sequence: TGCAGTGCGGCAGGGAGGGGAGGACAAAAACTGTTTTTT. It translates to CSAAGRGGQKLFF.

The V and J genes are TRBV6-5 and TRBJ2-7, with TRBD1 identical over 10 bases. This CDR3 region has 18 residues. Germline values: CDR1 MNHEY, CDR2 SVGAGI. The J segment lost 0 bases and the V segment lost 0 bases, leaving 8 bases of the junction unmatched. The CDR3 nucleotides are TGTGCCAGCAGTTACTCTTTTCCGGGACAGGGGAACTCCTACGAGCAGTACTTC. This translates into CASSYSFPGQGNSYEQYF.

This clonotype was counted a few times. The chain combines TRBV6-6 with TRBJ1-5; D unresolved. The V end lost 7 bases, the J end lost 9 bases, and 16 bases lay between the germline ends. Germline CDR1 MNHNY, CDR2 SVGAGI (reference sequence). The CDR3 consists of 13 residues. The CDR3 loop is CASNLGSGRPQHF. The CDR3 nucleotides are TGTGCCAGCAATCTGGGCTCCGGGAGGCCCCAGCATTTT.

The chain has TRBV4-3 and TRBJ1-3; D gene unclear. V was pared by 5 bases and J by 0 bases, with 14 bases between. This CDR3 comprises 16 residues. Per germline, CDR1 LGHNA and CDR2 YSLEER. CDR3 nucleotide sequence: TGCGCCAGCAGCGCCCGACCCCCAAGCTCTGGAAACACCATATATTTT. Translated, it gives CASSARPPSSGNTIYF.

The chain joins TRBV29-1 to TRBJ1-5; D is unclear. V lost 3 bases and J 4 bases, leaving 7 bases between the germline ends. This CDR3 is built from 12 residues. Germline values: CDR1 SQVTM, CDR2 ANQGSEA. The CDR3, as DNA: TGCAGCGTTGATCCGGGAAATCAGCCCCAGCATTTT. Amino acid sequence: CSVDPGNQPQHF.

This clonotype was detected ten times or more. The gene calls are TRBV29-1 and TRBJ1-2, with D maybe TRBD1 (6 bases). V gave up 1 base and J gave up 4 bases, with 13 bases separating them. The CDR3 is made up of 14 amino acids. Germline V gene sequence: CDR1 SQVTM, CDR2 ANQGSEA. CDR3 amino acids: CSVEVNRVGYGYTF. CDR3 sequence (DNA): TGCAGCGTTGAAGTCAACAGGGTGGGCTATGGCTACACCTTC.

Concerning this clonotype: One base away lies a much larger clone, so this may be a sequencing read error. The J gene is TRBJ1-6, the V gene TRBV28; D uncertain. The CDR3 runs 15 residues. V lost 2 bases to trimming and J lost 7 bases, with 12 bases between them. Per germline, CDR1 MDHEN and CDR2 SYDVKM. CDR3 coding DNA: TGTGCCAGCAGTTTACTGCAGGCTGTGAATTCACCCCTCCACTTT. It is translated as CASSLLQAVNSPLHF.

This clonotype has at least ten counts. CDR3 coding DNA: TGCGCCAGCAGTGAGACGCAGGCTAGCACAGATACGCAGTATTTT. It yields the protein CASSETQASTDTQYF. The V call is TRBV10-2, the J call TRBJ2-3; D is ambiguous. The CDR3 length is 15 residues. CDR1 is WSHSY, CDR2 SAAADI, per germline. V lost 2 bases and J 0 bases, leaving 9 bases between the germline ends.

The CDR3 here is CASSLFGTGELFF. The CDR3 coding sequence is TGTGCCAGCAGTTTATTCGGTACCGGGGAGCTGTTTTTT. J is TRBJ2-2 and V is TRBV28; D uncertain. This CDR3 spans 13 amino acids. Germline V CDR1 and CDR2: MDHEN, SYDVKM. The germline V and J ends were trimmed by 1 base and 5 bases, with 5 bases remaining between them.

The chain has TRBV29-1 and TRBJ2-7, with D uncertain. The CDR3 totals 11 residues. V was trimmed by 3 bases and J by 5 bases, leaving 8 bases between them. Germline-derived CDR1 and CDR2 are SQVTM and ANQGSEA. The CDR3 DNA follows: TGCAGCGTTGACGACTGGGACGAGCAGTACTTC. Amino acids: CSVDDWDEQYF.